Described below is a single T cell receptor (beta chain) sequence and its context. Antigen unknown. The data originate from a study of shared clonotypes between healthy human individuals. Study context: The donors, a couple of women and three men, were aged 18 to 49.

V dropped 3 bases and J dropped 7; count of bases not matched to a gene: 4. Germline V CDR1 and CDR2: SGHRS, YFSETQ. This CDR3 is 14 amino acids long. Each PCR replicate from the sorted subsets contained 150 to 200 ng DNA, which is about 30,000 T cell genomes. Produced via immunoSEQ multiplex PCR; TCRdb's table is partial and in-frame only. Among over a million clones listed, approximately 96% were seen once. The split of CD4+ cells yielded CD45RA+ naive and CD45RA-negative memory subsets. Findings of the study overall: Sharing across a few donors was seen in roughly 5% of naive CD4 clonotypes.

This TCR was sampled from a man under 40 in good health. V is TRBV5-1 and J is TRBJ1-1; 12 bases agree with TRBD1. Sequenced: naive CD4+ T cells sorted from blood. Sample subset: CD45RA+ positively selected. For the CDR3, the DNA is TGCGCCAGCAGCTCCGGGACAGGGGGCGGTGAAGCTTTCTTT. Amino acid sequence: CASSSGTGGGEAFF.